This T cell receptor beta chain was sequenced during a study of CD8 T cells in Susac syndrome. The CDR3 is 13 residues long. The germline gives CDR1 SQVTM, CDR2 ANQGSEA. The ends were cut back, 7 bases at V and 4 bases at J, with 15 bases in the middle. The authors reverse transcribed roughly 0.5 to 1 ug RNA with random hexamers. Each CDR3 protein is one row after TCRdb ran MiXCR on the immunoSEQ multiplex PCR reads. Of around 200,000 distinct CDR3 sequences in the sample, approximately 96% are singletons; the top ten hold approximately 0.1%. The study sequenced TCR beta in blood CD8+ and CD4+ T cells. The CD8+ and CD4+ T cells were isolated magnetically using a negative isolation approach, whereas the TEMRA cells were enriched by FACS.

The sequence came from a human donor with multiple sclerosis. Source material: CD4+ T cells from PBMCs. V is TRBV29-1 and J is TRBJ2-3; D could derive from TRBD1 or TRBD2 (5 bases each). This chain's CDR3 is CSAGDPAADTQYF. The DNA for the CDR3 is TGCAGCGCCGGGGACCCCGCCGCAGATACGCAGTATTTT.